This TCR beta chain was found in a study of pediatric ulcerative colitis. Study-level results: Substantially fewer templates came from two patients' blood samples. Compared with controls, ulcerative colitis showed greater blood-rectum clone sharing.

Comments on this clone: As yet, its antigen is unknown.

V was cut by 1 base and J by 7 bases, with 11 bases left in between. The CDR3 is 13 amino acids. The V gene's germline CDR1 is SGHNT and CDR2 YYREEE (reference sequence). The survey-level immunoSEQ assay was used. Samples were sequenced at Survey level, maximum 500,000 reads. Libraries were prepared by immunoSEQ multiplex PCR; TCRdb keeps only in-frame clonotypes and omits some of them. The data show some 60,000 clones, around four fifths seen once. The sample comprised blood. The gene calls are TRBV5-4 and TRBJ2-5, with TRBD1 as a possible D gene (5 bases). The receptor's source is a boy under 18 with moderate ulcerative colitis. The CDR3, as DNA: TGTGCCAGCAGCTTGCAGCTTCAGGGGACCCAGTACTTC. This encodes CASSLQLQGTQYF.